A selection of T cell receptor beta chains follows, all from one sample in a study of T cell repertoires in cytomegalovirus infection. TCRdb redid the calling of the reads with MiXCR, one entry per CDR3 protein. Among 250,000 to 300,000 distinct CDR3 sequences listed, 22% were seen once. These receptors lack a known antigen. The sequenced sample was cultured PBMCs, obtained from culture after CMV antigen stimulation. The receptors shown here come from a human donor in good health (CMV status not recorded). Some clones in this sample may be carry-over from other donors' samples. Both conserved end residues are part of each CDR3. The order of the fields is clone size, J gene, D gene, V gene, CDR3 protein, CDR3 DNA. The D gene is left open where the match is weak. Only some rows state a clone size, as once, few, many or a class for expanded clones.

clone size: .; J gene: TRBJ2-3; D gene: TRBD2; V gene: TRBV20-1; CDR3 protein: CSARASGKIYTDTQYF; CDR3 DNA: TGCAGTGCTAGGGCTAGCGGGAAGATCTACACAGATACGCAGTATTTT
clone size: many; J gene: TRBJ1-1; D gene: .; V gene: TRBV6-1; CDR3 protein: CASSERPTEAFF; CDR3 DNA: TGTGCCAGCAGTGAACGACCAACTGAAGCTTTCTTT
clone size: many; J gene: TRBJ2-1; D gene: TRBD2; V gene: TRBV6-1; CDR3 protein: CASSSGTSVEDEQFF; CDR3 DNA: TGTGCCAGCAGTTCCGGGACTAGCGTGGAGGATGAGCAGTTCTTC
clone size: few; J gene: TRBJ2-4; D gene: .; V gene: TRBV7-2; CDR3 protein: CASRIQPGVGNIQYF; CDR3 DNA: TGTGCCAGCAGGATCCAGCCGGGGGTAGGAAACATTCAGTACTTC
clone size: .; J gene: TRBJ2-3; D gene: TRBD2; V gene: TRBV5-1; CDR3 protein: CASSLRGLAGVKDTQYF; CDR3 DNA: TGCGCCAGCAGCTTGCGGGGACTAGCGGGAGTAAAAGATACGCAGTATTTT
clone size: .; J gene: TRBJ2-1; D gene: TRBD1; V gene: TRBV12-3/TRBV12-4; CDR3 protein: CASSTPDRDYNEQFF; CDR3 DNA: TGTGCCAGCAGCACCCCCGACAGGGACTACAATGAGCAGTTCTTC
clone size: few; J gene: TRBJ2-3; D gene: .; V gene: TRBV6-5; CDR3 protein: CASSYMGNTDTQYF; CDR3 DNA: TGTGCCAGCAGTTACATGGGGAACACAGATACGCAGTATTTT
clone size: many; J gene: TRBJ2-3; D gene: TRBD2; V gene: TRBV7-2; CDR3 protein: CASSLALGLAGADTQYF; CDR3 DNA: TGTGCCAGCAGCTTAGCGTTGGGACTAGCGGGAGCAGATACGCAGTATTTT
clone size: many; J gene: TRBJ2-5; D gene: .; V gene: TRBV7-2; CDR3 protein: CASSPERETQYF; CDR3 DNA: TGTGCCAGCAGCCCGGAAAGGGAGACCCAGTACTTC
clone size: .; J gene: TRBJ2-1; D gene: .; V gene: TRBV12-3/TRBV12-4; CDR3 protein: CASSFYGGASNEQFF; CDR3 DNA: TGTGCCAGCAGTTTCTACGGAGGGGCGAGCAATGAGCAGTTCTTC
clone size: few; J gene: TRBJ2-1; D gene: .; V gene: TRBV4-1; CDR3 protein: CASSQETAPYNEQFF; CDR3 DNA: TGCGCCAGCAGCCAAGAGACAGCCCCCTACAATGAGCAGTTCTTC
clone size: few; J gene: TRBJ2-7; D gene: .; V gene: TRBV6-2/TRBV6-3; CDR3 protein: CASPGNYEQYF; CDR3 DNA: TGTGCCAGTCCCGGGAACTACGAGCAGTACTTC
clone size: .; J gene: TRBJ2-3; D gene: .; V gene: TRBV6-5; CDR3 protein: CASSYGGSFTDTQYF; CDR3 DNA: TGTGCCAGCAGTTATGGGGGTAGTTTTACAGATACGCAGTATTTT
clone size: .; J gene: TRBJ1-2; D gene: .; V gene: TRBV6-6; CDR3 protein: CATRPDYGYTF; CDR3 DNA: TGTGCCACCCGACCTGACTATGGCTACACCTTC
clone size: .; J gene: TRBJ2-7; D gene: .; V gene: TRBV2; CDR3 protein: CASKEDSYEQYF; CDR3 DNA: TGTGCCAGCAAAGAGGACAGTTACGAGCAGTACTTC
clone size: few; J gene: TRBJ1-1; D gene: .; V gene: TRBV5-6; CDR3 protein: CASSFTQAGMNTEAFF; CDR3 DNA: TGTGCCAGCAGCTTCACACAGGCAGGGATGAACACTGAAGCTTTCTTT
clone size: many; J gene: TRBJ2-2; D gene: TRBD2; V gene: TRBV7-2; CDR3 protein: CASSFSPTSGRYTGELFF; CDR3 DNA: TGTGCCAGCAGCTTTAGTCCGACTAGCGGGAGGTACACCGGGGAGCTGTTTTTT
clone size: .; J gene: TRBJ1-6; D gene: .; V gene: TRBV12-3/TRBV12-4; CDR3 protein: CASSLSRQINSPLHF; CDR3 DNA: TGTGCCAGCAGTTTATCGCGCCAGATTAATTCACCCCTCCACTTT
clone size: few; J gene: TRBJ1-6; D gene: .; V gene: TRBV12-3/TRBV12-4; CDR3 protein: CASSNVYRNSPLHF; CDR3 DNA: TGTGCCAGCAGCAATGTGTACAGGAATTCACCCCTCCACTTT
clone size: few; J gene: TRBJ1-1; D gene: TRBD1; V gene: TRBV6-5; CDR3 protein: CASFGYRGTRNTEAFF; CDR3 DNA: TGTGCCAGCTTCGGGTACAGGGGGACACGCAACACTGAAGCTTTCTTT
clone size: many; J gene: TRBJ2-3; D gene: .; V gene: TRBV4-3; CDR3 protein: CASSPTIQKGTTDTQYF; CDR3 DNA: TGCGCCAGCAGCCCAACGATCCAAAAGGGGACCACAGATACGCAGTATTTT
clone size: .; J gene: TRBJ2-1; D gene: .; V gene: TRBV4-3; CDR3 protein: CASSQVRTNYNEQFF; CDR3 DNA: TGCGCCAGCAGCCAAGTACGGACTAACTACAATGAGCAGTTCTTC
clone size: many; J gene: TRBJ2-7; D gene: .; V gene: TRBV7-2; CDR3 protein: CASSFRLGVSSYEQYF; CDR3 DNA: TGTGCCAGCAGCTTTCGTTTGGGGGTGAGCTCCTACGAGCAGTACTTC
clone size: many; J gene: TRBJ1-1; D gene: .; V gene: TRBV19; CDR3 protein: CASSPGTGNTEAFF; CDR3 DNA: TGTGCCAGTAGTCCCGGGACGGGGAACACTGAAGCTTTCTTT
clone size: .; J gene: TRBJ1-5; D gene: .; V gene: TRBV15; CDR3 protein: CATSRDMAGNQPQHF; CDR3 DNA: TGTGCCACCAGCAGAGATATGGCAGGGAATCAGCCCCAGCATTTT
clone size: .; J gene: TRBJ2-3; D gene: TRBD2; V gene: TRBV4-3; CDR3 protein: CASSHRTSGRDTQYF; CDR3 DNA: TGCGCCAGCAGCCACCGAACTAGCGGGCGAGATACGCAGTATTTT
clone size: many; J gene: TRBJ1-4; D gene: .; V gene: TRBV5-1; CDR3 protein: CASSFGLAGMGSNEKLFF; CDR3 DNA: TGCGCCAGCAGCTTTGGATTGGCAGGGATGGGATCTAATGAAAAACTGTTTTTT
clone size: .; J gene: TRBJ2-1; D gene: TRBD2; V gene: TRBV24-1; CDR3 protein: CATSPSGSSSYNEQFF; CDR3 DNA: TGTGCCACCAGTCCTAGCGGGAGCAGCTCCTACAATGAGCAGTTCTTC
clone size: few; J gene: TRBJ1-2; D gene: TRBD1; V gene: TRBV6-5; CDR3 protein: CASRNSRDRANYGYTF; CDR3 DNA: TGTGCCAGCAGAAACTCCCGGGACAGAGCTAACTATGGCTACACCTTC
clone size: many; J gene: TRBJ2-3; D gene: TRBD1; V gene: TRBV7-2; CDR3 protein: CASRAQGTATDTQYF; CDR3 DNA: TGTGCCAGCAGGGCACAGGGGACGGCCACAGATACGCAGTATTTT